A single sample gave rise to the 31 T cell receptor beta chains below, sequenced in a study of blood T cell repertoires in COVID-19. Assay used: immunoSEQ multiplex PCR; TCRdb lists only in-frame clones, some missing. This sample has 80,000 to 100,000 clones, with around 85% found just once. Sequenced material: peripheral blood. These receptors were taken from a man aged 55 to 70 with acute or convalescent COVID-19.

The CDR3 DNA reads as TGTGCCAGCAGGGGACAGCCTACAAATCAGCCCCAGCATTTT. Its protein product is CASRGQPTNQPQHF. The genes are TRBV6-5 and TRBJ1-5; 7 bases fit TRBD1. The V and J ends lost 6 bases and 4 bases, in that order; junction bases with no gene match: 6. Germline V lookup: CDR1 MNHEY, CDR2 SVGAGI. CDR3 length: 14 residues.

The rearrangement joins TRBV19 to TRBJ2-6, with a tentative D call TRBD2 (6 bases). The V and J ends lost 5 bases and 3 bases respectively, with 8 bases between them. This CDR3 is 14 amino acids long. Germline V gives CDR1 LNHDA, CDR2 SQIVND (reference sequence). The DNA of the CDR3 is TGTGCCAGTAGTGGGGGACTTGGGGCCAACGTCCTGACTTTC. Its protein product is CASSGGLGANVLTF.

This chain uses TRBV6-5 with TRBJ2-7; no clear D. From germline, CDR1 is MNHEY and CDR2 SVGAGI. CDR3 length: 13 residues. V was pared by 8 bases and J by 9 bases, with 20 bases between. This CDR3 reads CASLRSSSGRQYF. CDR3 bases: TGTGCCAGCCTGAGGAGCTCCAGTGGCCGGCAGTACTTC.

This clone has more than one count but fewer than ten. DNA of the CDR3: TGTGCCAGCAGTTACTACGGGGATCAGCCCCAGCATTTT. This sequence encodes CASSYYGDQPQHF. V is TRBV6-2 or TRBV6-3 and J is TRBJ1-5; D remains unclear. Germline lookup yields CDR1 MNHEY and CDR2 SVGEGT. This CDR3 spans 13 amino acids. Trimming removed 1 base from V and 5 bases from J, with 6 bases in between.

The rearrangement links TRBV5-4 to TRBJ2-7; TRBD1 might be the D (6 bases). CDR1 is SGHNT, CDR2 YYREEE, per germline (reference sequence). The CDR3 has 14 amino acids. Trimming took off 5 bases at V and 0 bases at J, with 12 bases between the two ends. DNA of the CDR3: TGTGCCAGCAGGGGGGACATGGCCTCCTACGAGCAGTACTTC. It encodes CASRGDMASYEQYF.

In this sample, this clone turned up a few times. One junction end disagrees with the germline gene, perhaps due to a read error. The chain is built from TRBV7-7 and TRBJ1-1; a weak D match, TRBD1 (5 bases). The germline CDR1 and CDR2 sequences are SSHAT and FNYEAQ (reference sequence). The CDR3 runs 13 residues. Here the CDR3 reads CASSPGGLTEAFF. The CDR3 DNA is TGTGCTAGCAGCCCCGGGGGATTGACTGAAGCTTTCTTT.

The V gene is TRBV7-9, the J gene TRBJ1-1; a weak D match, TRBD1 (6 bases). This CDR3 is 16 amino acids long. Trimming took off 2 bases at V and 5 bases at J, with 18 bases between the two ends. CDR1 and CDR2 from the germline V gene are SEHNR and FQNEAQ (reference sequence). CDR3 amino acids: CASSLRRVVQGTEAFF. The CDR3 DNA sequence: TGTGCCAGCAGCTTACGCAGGGTGGTTCAGGGGACTGAAGCTTTCTTT.

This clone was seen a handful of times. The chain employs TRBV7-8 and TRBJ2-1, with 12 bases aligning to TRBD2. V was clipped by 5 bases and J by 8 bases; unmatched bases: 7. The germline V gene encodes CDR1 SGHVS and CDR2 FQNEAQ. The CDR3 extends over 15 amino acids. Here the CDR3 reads CASSRASGGADEQFF. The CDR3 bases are TGTGCCAGCAGCCGCGCTAGCGGGGGGGCCGATGAGCAGTTCTTC. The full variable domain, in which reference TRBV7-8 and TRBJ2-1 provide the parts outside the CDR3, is GAGVSQSPRYKVAKRGQDVALRCDPISGHVSLFWYQQALGQGPEFLTYFQNEAQLDKSGLPSDRFFAERPEGSVSTLKIQRTQQEDSAVYLCASSRASGGADEQFFGPGTRLTVL.

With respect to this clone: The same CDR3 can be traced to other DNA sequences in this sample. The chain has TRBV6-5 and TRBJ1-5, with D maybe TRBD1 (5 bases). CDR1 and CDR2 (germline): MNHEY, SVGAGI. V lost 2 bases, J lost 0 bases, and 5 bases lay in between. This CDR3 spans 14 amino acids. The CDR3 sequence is CASSYRGSNQPQHF. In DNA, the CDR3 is TGTGCCAGCAGTTACAGGGGTAGCAATCAGCCCCAGCATTTT.

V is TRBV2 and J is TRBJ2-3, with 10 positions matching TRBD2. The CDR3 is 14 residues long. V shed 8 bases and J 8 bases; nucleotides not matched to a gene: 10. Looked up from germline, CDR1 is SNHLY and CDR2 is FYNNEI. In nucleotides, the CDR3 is TGTGCCAGCCGGTCTAGCGGGAGTGGGGTTACGCAGTATTTT. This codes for CASRSSGSGVTQYF. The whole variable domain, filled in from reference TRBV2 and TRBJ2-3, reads EPEVTQTPSHQVTQMGQEVILRCVPISNHLYFYWYRQILGQKVEFLVSFYNNEISEKSEIFDDQFSVERPDGSNFTLKIRSTKLEDSAMYFCASRSSGSGVTQYFGPGTRLTVL.

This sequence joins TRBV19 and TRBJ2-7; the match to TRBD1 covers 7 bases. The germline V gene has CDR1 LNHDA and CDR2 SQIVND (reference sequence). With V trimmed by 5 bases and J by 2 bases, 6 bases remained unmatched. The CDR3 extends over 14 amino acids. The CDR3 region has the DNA TGTGCCAGTAGTCCAACAGGGGCCCCCTACGAGCAGTACTTC. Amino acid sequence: CASSPTGAPYEQYF.

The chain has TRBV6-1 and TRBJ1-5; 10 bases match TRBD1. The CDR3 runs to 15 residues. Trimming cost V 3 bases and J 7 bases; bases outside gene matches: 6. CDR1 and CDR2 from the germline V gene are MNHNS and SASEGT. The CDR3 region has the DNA TGTGCCAGCAGTGACGGGACAGGGGCGGGCCAGCCCCAGCATTTT. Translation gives CASSDGTGAGQPQHF.

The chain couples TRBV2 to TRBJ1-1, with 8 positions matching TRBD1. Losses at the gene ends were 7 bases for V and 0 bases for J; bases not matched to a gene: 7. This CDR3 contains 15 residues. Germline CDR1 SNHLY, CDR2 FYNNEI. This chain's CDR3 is CASKGRDRLNTEAFF. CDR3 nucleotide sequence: TGTGCCAGCAAGGGACGGGACAGGCTGAACACTGAAGCTTTCTTT.

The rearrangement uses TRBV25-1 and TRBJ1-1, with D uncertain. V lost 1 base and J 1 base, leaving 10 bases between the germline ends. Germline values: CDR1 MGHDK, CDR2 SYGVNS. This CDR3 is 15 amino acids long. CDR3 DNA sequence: TGTGCCAGCAGTGAATCAGACATTTGGAACACTGAAGCTTTCTTT. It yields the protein CASSESDIWNTEAFF.

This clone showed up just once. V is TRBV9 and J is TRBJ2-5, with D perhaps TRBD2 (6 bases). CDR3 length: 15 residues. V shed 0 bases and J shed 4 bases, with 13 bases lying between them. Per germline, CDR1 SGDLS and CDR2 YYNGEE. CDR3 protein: CASSVGPGGRETQYF. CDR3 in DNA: TGTGCCAGCAGCGTAGGCCCCGGGGGTCGAGAGACCCAGTACTTC. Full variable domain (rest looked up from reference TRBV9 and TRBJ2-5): DSGVTQTPKHLITATGQRVTLRCSPRSGDLSVYWYQQSLDQGLQFLIQYYNGEERAKGNILERFSAQQFPDLHSELNLSSLELGDSALYFCASSVGPGGRETQYFGPGTRLLVL.

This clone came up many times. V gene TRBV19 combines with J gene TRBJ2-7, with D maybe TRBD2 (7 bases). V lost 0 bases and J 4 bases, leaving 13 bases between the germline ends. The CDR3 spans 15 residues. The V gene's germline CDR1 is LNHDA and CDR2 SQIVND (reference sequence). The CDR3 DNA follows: TGTGCCAGTAGTATAGAGGGGGGGCTCTTTTACGAGCAGTACTTC. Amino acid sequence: CASSIEGGLFYEQYF.

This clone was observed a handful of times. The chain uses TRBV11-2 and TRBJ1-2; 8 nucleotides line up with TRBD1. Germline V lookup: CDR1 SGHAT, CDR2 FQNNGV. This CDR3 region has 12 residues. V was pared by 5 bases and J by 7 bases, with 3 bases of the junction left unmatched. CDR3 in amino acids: CASSTGGSGYTF. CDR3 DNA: TGTGCCAGCAGCACAGGGGGATCTGGCTACACCTTC.

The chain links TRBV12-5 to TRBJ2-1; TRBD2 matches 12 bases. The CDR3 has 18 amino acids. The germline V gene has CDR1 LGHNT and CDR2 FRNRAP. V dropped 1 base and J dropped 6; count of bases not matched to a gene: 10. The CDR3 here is CASGLGTSGTGVGNEQFF. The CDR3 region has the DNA TGTGCTAGTGGTTTGGGGACTAGCGGGACGGGGGTAGGCAATGAGCAGTTCTTC.

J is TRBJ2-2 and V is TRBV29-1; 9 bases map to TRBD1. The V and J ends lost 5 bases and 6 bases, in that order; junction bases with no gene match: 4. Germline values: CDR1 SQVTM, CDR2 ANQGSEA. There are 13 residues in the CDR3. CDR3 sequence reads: CSVRTGVPGELFF. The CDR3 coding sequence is TGCAGCGTTCGGACAGGGGTTCCCGGGGAGCTGTTTTTT.

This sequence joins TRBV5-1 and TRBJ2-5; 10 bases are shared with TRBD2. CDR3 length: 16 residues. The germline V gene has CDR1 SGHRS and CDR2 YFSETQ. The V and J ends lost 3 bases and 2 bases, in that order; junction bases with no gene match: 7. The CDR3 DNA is TGCGCCAGCAGCTGGAGACTAGCGGGTTCTCAAGAGACCCAGTACTTC. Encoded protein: CASSWRLAGSQETQYF.

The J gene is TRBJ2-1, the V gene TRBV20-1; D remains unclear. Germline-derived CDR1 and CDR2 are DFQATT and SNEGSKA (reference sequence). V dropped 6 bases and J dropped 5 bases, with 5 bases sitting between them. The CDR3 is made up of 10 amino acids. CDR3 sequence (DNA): TGCAGTGCCAGCGACAATGAGCAGTTCTTC. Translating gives CSASDNEQFF.

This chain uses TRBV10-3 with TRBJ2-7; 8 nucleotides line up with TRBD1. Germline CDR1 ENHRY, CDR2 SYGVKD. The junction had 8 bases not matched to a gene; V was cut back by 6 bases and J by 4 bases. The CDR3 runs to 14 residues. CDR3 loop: CAISPGTGDYEQYF. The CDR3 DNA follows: TGTGCCATCAGCCCCGGGACAGGAGATTACGAGCAGTACTTC.

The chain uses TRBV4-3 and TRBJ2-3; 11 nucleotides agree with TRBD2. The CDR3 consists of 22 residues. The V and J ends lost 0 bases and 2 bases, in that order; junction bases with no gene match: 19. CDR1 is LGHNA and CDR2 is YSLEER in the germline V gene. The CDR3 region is CASSQDRLTSGNLISPTDTQYF. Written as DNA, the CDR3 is TGCGCCAGCAGCCAAGATCGATTGACTAGCGGGAACCTCATTTCACCCACAGATACGCAGTATTTT.

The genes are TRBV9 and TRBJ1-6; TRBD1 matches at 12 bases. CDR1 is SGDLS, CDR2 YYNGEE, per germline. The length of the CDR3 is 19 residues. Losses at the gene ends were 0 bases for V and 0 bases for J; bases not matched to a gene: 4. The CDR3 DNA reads TGTGCCAGCAGCGTAGATCCGGGACAGGGGGCCTCCTATAATTCACCCCTCCACTTT. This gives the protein CASSVDPGQGASYNSPLHF.

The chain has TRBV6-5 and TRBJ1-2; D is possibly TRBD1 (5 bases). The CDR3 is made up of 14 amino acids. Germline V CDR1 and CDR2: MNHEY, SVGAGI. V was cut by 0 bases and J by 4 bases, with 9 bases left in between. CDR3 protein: CASSYSQGGYGYTF. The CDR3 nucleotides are TGTGCCAGCAGTTACTCTCAGGGAGGCTATGGCTACACCTTC.

The CDR3 sequence is CASSWGGRDLNYGYTF. The DNA for the CDR3 is TGTGCCAGCAGCTGGGGGGGACGCGACCTTAACTATGGCTACACCTTC. The chain combines TRBV6-2 or TRBV6-3 with TRBJ1-2; D may be TRBD1 (5 bases). The germline gives CDR1 MNHEY, CDR2 SVGEGT. Trimming shortened V by 6 bases and J by 1 base, and 18 bases separated the two germline ends. The length of the CDR3 is 16 residues.

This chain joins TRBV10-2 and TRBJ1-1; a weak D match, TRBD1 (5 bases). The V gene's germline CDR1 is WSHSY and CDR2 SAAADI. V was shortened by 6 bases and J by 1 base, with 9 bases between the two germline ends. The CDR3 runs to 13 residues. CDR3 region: CASSVGQNTEAFF. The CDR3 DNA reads TGCGCCAGCAGCGTCGGACAGAACACTGAAGCTTTCTTT.

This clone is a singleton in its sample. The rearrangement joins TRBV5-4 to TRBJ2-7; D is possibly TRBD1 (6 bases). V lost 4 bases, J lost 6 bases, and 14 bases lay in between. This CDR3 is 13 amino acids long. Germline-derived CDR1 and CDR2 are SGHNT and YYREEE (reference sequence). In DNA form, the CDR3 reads TGTGCCAGCAGCATCGGACAGCACGGCGAGCAGTACTTC. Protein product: CASSIGQHGEQYF. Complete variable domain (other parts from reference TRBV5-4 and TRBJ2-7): ETGVTQSPTHLIKTRGQQVTLRCSSQSGHNTVSWYQQALGQGPQFIFQYYREEENGRGNFPPRFSGLQFPNYSSELNVNALELDDSALYLCASSIGQHGEQYFGPGTRLTVT.

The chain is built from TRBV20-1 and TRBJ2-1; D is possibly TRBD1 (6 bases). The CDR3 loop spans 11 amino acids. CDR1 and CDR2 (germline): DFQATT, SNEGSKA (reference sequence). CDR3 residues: CGRTALNEQFF. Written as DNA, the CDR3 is TGCGGAAGGACAGCGCTCAATGAGCAGTTCTTC.

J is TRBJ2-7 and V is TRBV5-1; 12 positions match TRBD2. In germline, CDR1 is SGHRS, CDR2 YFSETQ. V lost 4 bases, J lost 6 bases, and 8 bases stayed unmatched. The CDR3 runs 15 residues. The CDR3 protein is CASSTGTSGPSEQYF. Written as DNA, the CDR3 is TGCGCCAGCAGCACCGGGACTAGCGGGCCCAGCGAGCAGTACTTC.

The CDR3 loop is CASNLQGVDGYTF. As DNA, the CDR3 is TGTGCCAGCAACCTACAGGGGGTTGATGGCTACACCTTC. The V call is TRBV5-6, the J call TRBJ1-2; 8 nucleotides agree with TRBD1. Germline CDR1 SGHDT, CDR2 YYEEEE. V lost 6 bases, J lost 6 bases, and 7 bases stayed unmatched. CDR3 size: 13 residues.